The 25 T cell receptor beta chains reported below all come from one sample, sequenced in a study of cytomegalovirus exposure and HLA in healthy donors. Amplification used 60 Vbeta primers and 13 Jbeta primers. Method: immunoSEQ multiplex PCR; TCRdb's copy keeps in-frame clones and lacks some. This table has some 100,000 clones, around 75% appearing once. The material sequenced was PBMCs. These receptors originate from a male donor in good health and CMV-seropositive.

The chain uses TRBV10-3 and TRBJ2-7; D may be TRBD2 (5 bases). This CDR3 comprises 14 residues. Germline CDR1 reads ENHRY; CDR2 reads SYGVKD. Trimming removed 10 bases from V and 5 bases from J, with 21 bases in between. The CDR3 sequence is CATGGGIMGHEQYF. The CDR3 DNA is TGTGCCACCGGAGGTGGGATCATGGGCCACGAGCAGTACTTC.

The rearrangement links TRBV4-3 to TRBJ1-1, with D possibly TRBD1 on 5 matching bases. V shed 8 bases and J shed 1 base, with 20 bases lying between them. Per germline, CDR1 LGHNA and CDR2 YSLEER. The CDR3 spans 16 residues. The chain's CDR3 is CASHRPEPTENTEAFF. In DNA form, the CDR3 reads TGCGCCAGCCACCGGCCCGAACCGACAGAGAACACTGAAGCTTTCTTT.

This clone was counted a few times. The V gene is TRBV19, the J gene TRBJ1-5; TRBD1 is a possible D gene (6 bases). CDR3 length: 13 residues. Looked up from germline, CDR1 is LNHDA and CDR2 is SQIVND (reference sequence). Deletions cut 5 bases from V and 5 bases from J, with 10 bases between. The CDR3, as DNA: TGTGCCAGTAGTCCGCGACAGGATCAGCCCCAGCATTTT. This encodes CASSPRQDQPQHF.

J is TRBJ1-2 and V is TRBV7-9; 9 bases line up with TRBD1. V lost 1 base, J lost 7 bases, and 1 base stayed unmatched. This CDR3 comprises 13 residues. Germline V gene data show CDR1 as SEHNR and CDR2 as FQNEAQ (reference sequence). In DNA form, the CDR3 reads TGTGCCAGCAGCTTAGGGGACAGGGCTGGCTACACCTTC. Protein: CASSLGDRAGYTF.

The V gene is TRBV19, the J gene TRBJ1-5; D perhaps matches TRBD1 (6 bases). V lost 4 bases, J lost 5 bases, and 15 bases lay in between. Germline V gives CDR1 LNHDA, CDR2 SQIVND (reference sequence). The CDR3 contains 15 residues. CDR3 sequence: CASSTSNRVHQPQHF. In DNA, the CDR3 is TGTGCCAGTAGTACTTCAAACAGGGTGCATCAGCCCCAGCATTTT.

The chain recombines TRBV6-1 with TRBJ2-7, with D tentatively TRBD1 (5 bases). The CDR3 contains 14 residues. Germline assignment: CDR1 MNHNS and CDR2 SASEGT. Trimming pared 6 bases from V and 0 bases from J, leaving 12 bases between. The CDR3 here is CASRKTVTSYEQYF. The DNA of the CDR3 is TGTGCCAGCAGAAAGACAGTGACCTCCTACGAGCAGTACTTC.

The CDR3 region is CASSLALPGDSGNTIYF. The CDR3 nucleotides are TGTGCCAGCAGCTTAGCGCTCCCCGGGGACTCTGGAAACACCATATATTTT. This rearrangement joins TRBV7-6 to TRBJ1-3, with D hard to call. The germline CDR1 and CDR2 sequences are SGHVS and FNYEAQ. The CDR3 extends over 17 amino acids. Trimming pared 0 bases from V and 0 bases from J, leaving 12 bases between. The full variable domain, completed using reference TRBV7-6 and TRBJ1-3, is GAGVSQSPRYKVTKRGQDVALRCDPISGHVSLYWYRQALGQGPEFLTYFNYEAQQDKSGLPNDRFSAERPEGSISTLTIQRTEQRDSAMYRCASSLALPGDSGNTIYFGEGSWLTVV.

The V call is TRBV5-1, the J call TRBJ2-6; 10 bases map to TRBD1. Trimming cost V 10 bases and J 4 bases; bases outside gene matches: 5. CDR1 is SGHRS, CDR2 YFSETQ, per germline. The CDR3 is 14 residues long. CDR3 sequence: CAAGTGDGANVLTF. CDR3 sequence (DNA): TGCGCCGCCGGGACAGGGGACGGGGCCAACGTCCTGACTTTC.

For this clone: Other DNA sequences in the sample encode the same CDR3. The chain uses TRBV28 and TRBJ1-6; 10 bases agree with TRBD1. Germline V gene lookup returns CDR1 MDHEN and CDR2 SYDVKM. CDR3 length: 13 amino acids. The V gene end was trimmed by 6 bases and the J gene end by 9 bases; junction bases not matched to a gene: 2. The CDR3 nucleotides are TGTGCCAGCAGGCGGACAGGGGGTTCACCCCTCCACTTT. This codes for CASRRTGGSPLHF. The full variable domain, rest sourced from reference TRBV28 and TRBJ1-6, is DVKVTQSSRYLVKRTGEKVFLECVQDMDHENMFWYRQDPGLGLRLIYFSYDVKMKEKGDIPEGYSVSREKKERFSLILESASTNQTSMYLCASRRTGGSPLHFGNGTRLTVT.

CDR3 in amino acids: CAWTPGGSSPLHF. DNA for the CDR3: TGTGCCTGGACCCCAGGGGGAAGTTCACCCCTCCACTTT. The chain is built from TRBV30 and TRBJ1-6; 7 bases map to TRBD1. V gave up 4 bases and J gave up 9 bases; unmatched junction bases: 6. Looked up from germline, CDR1 is GTSNPN and CDR2 is SVGIG (reference sequence). This CDR3 region has 13 residues.

V and J are TRBV5-6 and TRBJ1-6, with a tentative D call TRBD1 (5 bases). V dropped 4 bases and J dropped 9 bases, with 17 bases sitting between them. This CDR3 contains 15 residues. Germline CDR1 and CDR2: SGHDT and YYEEEE. CDR3 bases: TGTGCCAGCAGCCTGGAGGGGCTCTTGGGTTCACCCCTCCACTTT. Its translation: CASSLEGLLGSPLHF.

This chain joins TRBV5-1 and TRBJ1-2; the D gene is possibly TRBD1 (6 bases). Per the germline V gene, CDR1 is SGHRS and CDR2 is YFSETQ. This CDR3 spans 13 amino acids. V was clipped by 4 bases and J by 2 bases, with 9 bases between them. For the CDR3, the DNA is TGCGCCAGCAGCGAGGGGGTAAACTATGGCTACACCTTC. It specifies CASSEGVNYGYTF.

This chain joins TRBV6-5 and TRBJ1-2; no definite D call. The CDR3 is 13 residues long. The V end lost 3 bases, the J end lost 5 bases, and 10 bases lay between the germline ends. Germline CDR1 reads MNHEY; CDR2 reads SVGAGI. The CDR3 reads CASSYGGLYGYTF. As DNA, the CDR3 is TGTGCCAGCAGTTATGGAGGGTTATATGGCTACACCTTC.

In nucleotides, the CDR3 is TGTGCCATCAGTCAGGGGGGAGGTGGACAGGGGGCTCCCTACGAGCAGTACTTC. It yields the protein CAISQGGGGQGAPYEQYF. The V and J genes are TRBV10-3 and TRBJ2-7; 11 positions agree with TRBD1. In germline, CDR1 is ENHRY, CDR2 SYGVKD. This CDR3 has 18 residues. V dropped 5 bases and J dropped 2; count of bases not matched to a gene: 14.

The chain uses TRBV5-6 and TRBJ1-2, with D perhaps TRBD1 (5 bases). The germline V and J ends were trimmed by 4 bases and 0 bases, with 10 bases remaining between them. This CDR3 has 14 amino acids. In germline, CDR1 is SGHDT, CDR2 YYEEEE. As DNA, the CDR3 is TGTGCCAGCAGCCTACTGACAGCTAACTATGGCTACACCTTC. Translated, it gives CASSLLTANYGYTF.

This rearrangement joins TRBV9 to TRBJ2-2, with D perhaps TRBD1 (6 bases). The CDR3 is 16 amino acids. The V end was cut by 0 bases, the J end by 2 bases, with 11 bases between. Germline lookup yields CDR1 SGDLS and CDR2 YYNGEE. The CDR3 bases are TGTGCCAGCAGCGTAGGGCACAGGGCCAACACCGGGGAGCTGTTTTTT. This gives the protein CASSVGHRANTGELFF.

This clone was counted between two and nine times. The chain combines TRBV5-5 with TRBJ1-1; the match to TRBD1 covers 10 bases. Trimming took 5 bases from V and 4 from J; bases not matched to a gene: 14. The CDR3 has 17 residues. Germline-derived CDR1 and CDR2 are SGHKS and YYEKEE (reference sequence). The chain's CDR3 is CASSMRSGTGVLTEAFF. In DNA form, the CDR3 reads TGTGCCAGCAGTATGAGATCCGGGACAGGGGTTCTCACTGAAGCTTTCTTT.

J is TRBJ2-3 and V is TRBV10-3; 12 nucleotides align to TRBD2. The germline gives CDR1 ENHRY, CDR2 SYGVKD. V was pared by 5 bases and J by 3 bases, with 3 bases of the junction left unmatched. This CDR3 comprises 15 residues. CDR3 protein: CAISLGLAGTDTQYF. The CDR3, as DNA: TGTGCCATCAGTTTAGGACTAGCGGGGACAGATACGCAGTATTTT.

This chain uses TRBV7-2 with TRBJ1-3; perhaps TRBD1 as D (5 bases). The CDR3 extends over 13 amino acids. The V end lost 7 bases, the J end lost 7 bases, and 14 bases lay between the germline ends. Germline-derived CDR1 and CDR2 are SGHTA and FQGNSA. The CDR3 coding sequence is TGTGCCAGCACCCCAAGGGAGGGGAACACCATATATTTT. It codes for CASTPREGNTIYF.

The CDR3 DNA is TGTGCCAGCAGCTTGGGGGACACGAACACTGAAGCTTTCTTT. Encoded protein: CASSLGDTNTEAFF. The chain combines TRBV13 with TRBJ1-1, with a possible D match to TRBD1 (6 bases). The germline V gene encodes CDR1 PRHDT and CDR2 FYEKMQ (reference sequence). Trimming shortened V by 3 bases and J by 1 base, and 9 bases separated the two germline ends. The CDR3 loop spans 14 amino acids. The entire variable domain, with the rest obtained from reference TRBV13 and TRBJ1-1, is as follows: AAGVIQSPRHLIKEKRETATLKCYPIPRHDTVYWYQQGPGQDPQFLISFYEKMQSDKGSIPDRFSAQQFSDYHSELNMSSLELGDSALYFCASSLGDTNTEAFFGQGTRLTVV.

The V gene is TRBV10-3, the J gene TRBJ2-1; D perhaps matches TRBD2 (6 bases). The CDR3 length is 15 residues. The V and J ends lost 2 bases and 3 bases respectively, with 11 bases between them. Per germline, CDR1 ENHRY and CDR2 SYGVKD. The DNA for the CDR3 is TGTGCCATCAGTGAGATCCAGGGAGGCTACAATGAGCAGTTCTTC. The encoded protein is CAISEIQGGYNEQFF.

This chain connects TRBV5-4 to TRBJ2-3, with unresolved D. The CDR3 is 13 residues long. Germline CDR1 and CDR2: SGHNT and YYREEE (reference sequence). The V gene lost 3 bases and the J gene lost 5 bases, with 10 bases spanning the gap. CDR3 sequence (DNA): TGTGCCAGCAGCTCCAAAACTATAGATACGCAGTATTTT. This translates into CASSSKTIDTQYF.

This chain uses TRBV4-3 with TRBJ1-1; D may be TRBD1 (6 bases). CDR3 length: 15 residues. CDR1 is LGHNA and CDR2 is YSLEER in the germline V gene. Trimming took 2 bases from V and 5 from J, leaving 15 bases between them. The DNA for the CDR3 is TGCGCCAGCAGCCAAAGGACGGGGAGGGGGACTGAAGCTTTCTTT. Translating it yields CASSQRTGRGTEAFF.

This sequence joins TRBV7-2 and TRBJ2-7; TRBD2 matches at 9 bases. V gave up 5 bases and J gave up 5 bases; unmatched junction bases: 10. The CDR3 covers 15 residues. Germline V gene lookup returns CDR1 SGHTA and CDR2 FQGNSA. The CDR3 region has the DNA TGTGCCAGCAGCCCATGGAGGGCGGGGGGGAACGAGCAGTACTTC. This sequence encodes CASSPWRAGGNEQYF.

This chain connects TRBV19 to TRBJ1-6, with TRBD1 matching over 7 bases. From germline, CDR1 is LNHDA and CDR2 SQIVND (reference sequence). Trimming at V came to 7 bases and at J to 5 bases, leaving 5 bases not matched to a gene. The CDR3 length is 14 residues. CDR3 amino acids: CASMGQTDNSPLHF. In nucleotides, the CDR3 is TGTGCCAGTATGGGACAGACGGATAATTCACCCCTCCACTTT.